A selection of T cell receptor beta chains follows, all from one sample in a study of blood T cell repertoires in COVID-19. The protocol was immunoSEQ multiplex PCR, while the TCRdb copy is restricted to in-frame clones and leaves out a portion. This sample has roughly 120,000 clones, with about nine tenths found just once. The sample consisted of peripheral blood. Receptors were obtained from a human donor in a cohort sampled during active COVID-19. CDR3s include the opening cysteine and the closing phenylalanine or tryptophan. The D gene is left open where the match is weak. A row's size may be missing; if present it is once, few, many or a size class.

j_gene: TRBJ2-7; v_gene: TRBV6-5; d_gene: TRBD1; abundance: NA; CDR3aa: CASSSTGDEQYF; CDR3nt: TGTGCCAGCAGTTCAACAGGGGACGAGCAGTACTTC
j_gene: TRBJ1-1; v_gene: TRBV6-6; d_gene: NA; abundance: NA; CDR3aa: CASSYLGREQGEAFF; CDR3nt: TGTGCCAGCAGTTACTTAGGGAGGGAGCAGGGTGAAGCTTTCTTT
j_gene: TRBJ1-1; v_gene: TRBV15; d_gene: NA; abundance: NA; CDR3aa: CATSRDVQGLFTEAFF; CDR3nt: TGTGCCACCAGCAGAGATGTACAGGGTTTATTCACTGAAGCTTTCTTT
j_gene: TRBJ2-3; v_gene: TRBV9; d_gene: TRBD2; abundance: NA; CDR3aa: CASSVASRPAGGYTQYF; CDR3nt: TGTGCCAGCAGCGTAGCCTCCCGGCCAGCGGGGGGGTATACGCAGTATTTT
j_gene: TRBJ2-7; v_gene: TRBV24-1; d_gene: NA; abundance: NA; CDR3aa: CATSDSRQGRAYEQYF; CDR3nt: TGTGCCACCAGTGATTCCCGGCAGGGGAGGGCCTACGAGCAGTACTTC
j_gene: TRBJ1-1; v_gene: TRBV5-1; d_gene: TRBD1; abundance: NA; CDR3aa: CASSSVGTGGDTEAFF; CDR3nt: TGCGCCAGCAGCTCCGTAGGGACAGGGGGCGATACTGAAGCTTTCTTT
j_gene: TRBJ1-5; v_gene: TRBV20-1; d_gene: TRBD1; abundance: NA; CDR3aa: CSASPGTGSNQPQHF; CDR3nt: TGCAGTGCTAGTCCAGGGACAGGGAGCAATCAGCCCCAGCATTTT
j_gene: TRBJ1-2; v_gene: TRBV7-2; d_gene: NA; abundance: NA; CDR3aa: CASSLVQDRNYGYTF; CDR3nt: TGTGCCAGCAGCTTAGTTCAGGACAGAAACTATGGCTACACCTTC
j_gene: TRBJ1-4; v_gene: TRBV12-1; d_gene: NA; abundance: NA; CDR3aa: CASSSRTGPNEKLFF; CDR3nt: TGTGCCAGCAGCTCCCGGACAGGGCCTAATGAAAAACTGTTTTTT
j_gene: TRBJ2-1; v_gene: TRBV11-3; d_gene: TRBD2; abundance: NA; CDR3aa: CASSLDGTSGSAYNEQFF; CDR3nt: TGTGCCAGCAGCTTAGATGGGACTAGCGGGAGCGCCTACAATGAGCAGTTCTTC
j_gene: TRBJ2-3; v_gene: TRBV27; d_gene: NA; abundance: NA; CDR3aa: CATSAGGGPSTDTQYF; CDR3nt: TGTGCCACCAGCGCCGGCGGGGGCCCTAGCACAGATACGCAGTATTTT
j_gene: TRBJ2-7; v_gene: TRBV19; d_gene: NA; abundance: NA; CDR3aa: CASSPEEAYGEQYF; CDR3nt: TGTGCCAGTAGCCCTGAGGAGGCATACGGCGAGCAGTACTTC
j_gene: TRBJ2-7; v_gene: TRBV3-1/TRBV3-2; d_gene: TRBD1; abundance: NA; CDR3aa: CASRPTRQGALVDEQYF; CDR3nt: TGTGCCAGCAGACCAACCCGACAGGGGGCGTTAGTCGACGAGCAGTACTTC
j_gene: TRBJ2-7; v_gene: TRBV7-2; d_gene: NA; abundance: NA; CDR3aa: CASSTGVGFEGLFYEQYF; CDR3nt: TGTGCCAGCAGCACGGGGGTAGGGTTCGAGGGCCTATTCTACGAGCAGTACTTC
j_gene: TRBJ2-1; v_gene: TRBV12-3/TRBV12-4; d_gene: NA; abundance: NA; CDR3aa: CASSPSRDEQFF; CDR3nt: TGTGCCAGCAGTCCCTCCCGAGATGAGCAGTTCTTC
j_gene: TRBJ2-7; v_gene: TRBV5-3; d_gene: NA; abundance: NA; CDR3aa: CARSLGVRAGLEQYF; CDR3nt: TGTGCCAGAAGCTTGGGAGTCAGAGCTGGGCTCGAGCAGTACTTC
j_gene: TRBJ2-5; v_gene: TRBV7-8; d_gene: NA; abundance: NA; CDR3aa: CASSLTLETQYF; CDR3nt: TGTGCCAGCAGCTTAACTTTGGAGACCCAGTACTTC
j_gene: TRBJ1-6; v_gene: TRBV7-2; d_gene: NA; abundance: NA; CDR3aa: CASSFSAGQGPLHF; CDR3nt: TGTGCCAGCAGCTTCTCGGCCGGGCAGGGACCCCTCCACTTT
j_gene: TRBJ2-4; v_gene: TRBV5-6; d_gene: NA; abundance: NA; CDR3aa: CASSGAGAKNIQYF; CDR3nt: TGTGCCAGCAGCGGTGCCGGAGCCAAAAACATTCAGTACTTC
j_gene: TRBJ2-2; v_gene: TRBV6-5; d_gene: NA; abundance: NA; CDR3aa: CASKPVNTGELFF; CDR3nt: TGTGCCAGCAAGCCCGTGAACACCGGGGAGCTGTTTTTT
j_gene: TRBJ1-1; v_gene: TRBV2; d_gene: TRBD1; abundance: NA; CDR3aa: CASSEAWTGGSTEAFF; CDR3nt: TGTGCCAGCAGTGAAGCATGGACAGGGGGGAGCACTGAAGCTTTCTTT
j_gene: TRBJ1-3; v_gene: TRBV27; d_gene: TRBD1; abundance: once; CDR3aa: CASSSTGWPGNTIYF; CDR3nt: TGTGCCAGCAGTTCGACAGGGTGGCCTGGAAACACCATATATTTT
j_gene: TRBJ1-5; v_gene: TRBV6-6; d_gene: TRBD1; abundance: NA; CDR3aa: CASSPQGWDQPQHF; CDR3nt: TGTGCCAGCAGCCCACAGGGGTGGGATCAGCCCCAGCATTTT
j_gene: TRBJ2-7; v_gene: TRBV18; d_gene: NA; abundance: NA; CDR3aa: CASSPPSVAHEQYF; CDR3nt: TGTGCCAGCTCACCCCCTAGTGTGGCCCACGAGCAGTACTTC
j_gene: TRBJ2-3; v_gene: TRBV11-2; d_gene: TRBD2; abundance: NA; CDR3aa: CASSFSSGTSTDTQYF; CDR3nt: TGTGCCAGCAGCTTTTCTAGCGGGACTAGCACAGATACGCAGTATTTT
j_gene: TRBJ2-5; v_gene: TRBV24-1; d_gene: NA; abundance: NA; CDR3aa: CATSDSRRSMETQYF; CDR3nt: TGTGCCACCAGTGATTCTCGGCGGTCCATGGAGACCCAGTACTTC
j_gene: TRBJ2-3; v_gene: TRBV11-1; d_gene: TRBD1; abundance: NA; CDR3aa: CASSRTGARTDTQYF; CDR3nt: TGTGCCAGCAGCCGCACAGGGGCCCGCACAGATACGCAGTATTTT
j_gene: TRBJ2-3; v_gene: TRBV3-1/TRBV3-2; d_gene: TRBD2; abundance: NA; CDR3aa: CASSLRAGDTDTQYF; CDR3nt: TGTGCCAGCAGCCTAAGGGCGGGGGACACAGATACGCAGTATTTT
j_gene: TRBJ2-5; v_gene: TRBV6-5; d_gene: NA; abundance: NA; CDR3aa: CASSFRTAQETQYF; CDR3nt: TGTGCCAGCAGTTTTCGGACAGCACAAGAGACCCAGTACTTC
j_gene: TRBJ2-3; v_gene: TRBV7-2; d_gene: TRBD2; abundance: NA; CDR3aa: CASSLLSGGALDTQYF; CDR3nt: TGTGCCAGCAGCTTGTTATCCGGGGGGGCCTTAGATACGCAGTATTTT
j_gene: TRBJ2-1; v_gene: TRBV4-3; d_gene: NA; abundance: NA; CDR3aa: CASSQVPGEWEQFF; CDR3nt: TGCGCCAGCAGCCAAGTCCCGGGGGAGTGGGAGCAGTTCTTC
j_gene: TRBJ2-3; v_gene: TRBV5-6; d_gene: NA; abundance: few; CDR3aa: CASNYVSGYSTDTQYF; CDR3nt: TGTGCCAGCAACTACGTATCTGGCTACAGCACAGATACGCAGTATTTT
j_gene: TRBJ2-1; v_gene: TRBV2; d_gene: NA; abundance: NA; CDR3aa: CASSEAGLYEQFF; CDR3nt: TGTGCCAGCAGTGAAGCCGGACTGTATGAGCAGTTCTTC
j_gene: TRBJ1-6; v_gene: TRBV2; d_gene: NA; abundance: NA; CDR3aa: CASRGTYNSPLHF; CDR3nt: TGTGCCAGCAGGGGGACTTATAATTCACCCCTCCACTTT
j_gene: TRBJ2-7; v_gene: TRBV7-2; d_gene: TRBD1; abundance: NA; CDR3aa: CASSLYSGQGAREQYF; CDR3nt: TGTGCCAGCAGCTTATATTCGGGGCAGGGGGCGAGGGAGCAGTACTTC
j_gene: TRBJ2-1; v_gene: TRBV7-3; d_gene: NA; abundance: NA; CDR3aa: CASSFRGLHNEQFF; CDR3nt: TGTGCCAGCAGCTTTAGGGGACTCCATAATGAGCAGTTCTTC
j_gene: TRBJ2-3; v_gene: TRBV9; d_gene: TRBD2; abundance: NA; CDR3aa: CASSPTSASTDTQYF; CDR3nt: TGTGCCAGCAGCCCGACTAGCGCAAGCACAGATACGCAGTATTTT
j_gene: TRBJ1-5; v_gene: TRBV3-1/TRBV3-2; d_gene: TRBD1; abundance: NA; CDR3aa: CASSLGTGYQPQHF; CDR3nt: TGTGCCAGCAGCCTAGGGACAGGGTACCAGCCCCAGCATTTT
j_gene: TRBJ1-1; v_gene: TRBV3-1/TRBV3-2; d_gene: NA; abundance: NA; CDR3aa: CASSGPGSSWPEAFF; CDR3nt: TGTGCCAGCAGCGGGCCCGGCAGTTCCTGGCCTGAAGCTTTCTTT
j_gene: TRBJ2-3; v_gene: TRBV9; d_gene: TRBD2; abundance: NA; CDR3aa: CASSGIDSGTSGGSTDTQYF; CDR3nt: TGTGCCAGCAGCGGGATTGACTCCGGGACTAGCGGGGGAAGCACAGATACGCAGTATTTT
j_gene: TRBJ2-2; v_gene: TRBV28; d_gene: NA; abundance: few; CDR3aa: CASSFGRFVLAPSNTGELFF; CDR3nt: TGTGCCAGCAGTTTTGGGAGGTTCGTGCTGGCGCCTTCGAACACCGGGGAGCTGTTTTTT
j_gene: TRBJ1-5; v_gene: TRBV15; d_gene: NA; abundance: NA; CDR3aa: CATSREGAWGQPQHF; CDR3nt: TGTGCCACCAGCAGAGAGGGGGCTTGGGGTCAGCCCCAGCATTTT